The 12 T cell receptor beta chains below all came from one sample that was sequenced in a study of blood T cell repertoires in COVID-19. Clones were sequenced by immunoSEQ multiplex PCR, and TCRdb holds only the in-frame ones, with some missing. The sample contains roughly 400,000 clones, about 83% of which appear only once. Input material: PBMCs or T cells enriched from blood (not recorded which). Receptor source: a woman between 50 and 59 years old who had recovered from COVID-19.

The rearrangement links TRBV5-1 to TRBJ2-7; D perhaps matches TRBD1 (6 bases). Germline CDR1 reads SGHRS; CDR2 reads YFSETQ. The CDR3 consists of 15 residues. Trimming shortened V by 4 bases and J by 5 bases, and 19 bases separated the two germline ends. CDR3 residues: CASSPGAFWGHEQYF. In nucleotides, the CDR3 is TGCGCCAGCAGCCCTGGAGCCTTCTGGGGGCACGAGCAGTACTTC.

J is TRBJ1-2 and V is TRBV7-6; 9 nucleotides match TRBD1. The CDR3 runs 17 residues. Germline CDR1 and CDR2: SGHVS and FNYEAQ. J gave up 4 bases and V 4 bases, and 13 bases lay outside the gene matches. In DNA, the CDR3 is TGTGCCAGCAGCTCCGGGACAGGGAACCCTTTAAGCTATGGCTACACCTTC. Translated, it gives CASSSGTGNPLSYGYTF.

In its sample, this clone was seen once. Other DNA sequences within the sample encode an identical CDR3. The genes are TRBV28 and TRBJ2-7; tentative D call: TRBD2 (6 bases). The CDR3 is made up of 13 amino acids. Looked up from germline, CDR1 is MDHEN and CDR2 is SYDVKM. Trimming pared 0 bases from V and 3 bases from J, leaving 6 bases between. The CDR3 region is CASSLWGGYEQYF. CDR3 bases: TGTGCCAGCAGTTTATGGGGAGGCTACGAGCAGTACTTC.

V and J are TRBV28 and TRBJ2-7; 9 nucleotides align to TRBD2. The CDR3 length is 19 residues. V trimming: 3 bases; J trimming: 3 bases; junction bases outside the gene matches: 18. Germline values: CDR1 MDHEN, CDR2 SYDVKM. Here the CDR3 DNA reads TGTGCCAGCAGTTTTAATTTGCGGAGCGGGGGGCCTTTCCTCTACGAGCAGTACTTC. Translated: CASSFNLRSGGPFLYEQYF.

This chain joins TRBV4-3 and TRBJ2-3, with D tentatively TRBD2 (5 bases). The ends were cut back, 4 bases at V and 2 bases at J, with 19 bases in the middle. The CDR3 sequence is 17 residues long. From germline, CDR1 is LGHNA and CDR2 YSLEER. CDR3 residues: CASSLDSGTYNTDTQYF. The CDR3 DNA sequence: TGCGCCAGCAGCCTCGACTCGGGAACCTACAACACAGATACGCAGTATTTT.

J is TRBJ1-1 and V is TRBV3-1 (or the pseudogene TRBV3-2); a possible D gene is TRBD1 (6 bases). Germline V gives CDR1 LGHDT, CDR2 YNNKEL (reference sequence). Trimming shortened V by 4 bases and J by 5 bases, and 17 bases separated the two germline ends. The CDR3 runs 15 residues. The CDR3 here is CASSPTGPWGTEAFF. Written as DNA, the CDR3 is TGTGCCAGCAGCCCGACAGGCCCATGGGGGACTGAAGCTTTCTTT.

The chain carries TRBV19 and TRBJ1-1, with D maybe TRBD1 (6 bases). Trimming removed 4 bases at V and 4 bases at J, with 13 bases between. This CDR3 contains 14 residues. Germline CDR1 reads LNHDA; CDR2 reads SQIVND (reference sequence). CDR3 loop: CASSRTARGTEAFF. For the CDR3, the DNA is TGTGCCAGTAGTAGGACAGCAAGGGGCACTGAAGCTTTCTTT. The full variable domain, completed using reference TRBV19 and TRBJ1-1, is DGGITQSPKYLFRKEGQNVTLSCEQNLNHDAMYWYRQDPGQGLRLIYYSQIVNDFQKGDIAEGYSVSREKKESFPLTVTSAQKNPTAFYLCASSRTARGTEAFFGQGTRLTVV.

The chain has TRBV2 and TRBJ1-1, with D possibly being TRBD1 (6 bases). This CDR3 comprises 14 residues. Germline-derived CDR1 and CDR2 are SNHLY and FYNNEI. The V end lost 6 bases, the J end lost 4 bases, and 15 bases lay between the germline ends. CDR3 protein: CASRSHRDGTEAFF. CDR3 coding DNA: TGTGCCAGCAGGAGCCACAGGGATGGCACTGAAGCTTTCTTT. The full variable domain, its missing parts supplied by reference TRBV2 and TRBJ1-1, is EPEVTQTPSHQVTQMGQEVILRCVPISNHLYFYWYRQILGQKVEFLVSFYNNEISEKSEIFDDQFSVERPDGSNFTLKIRSTKLEDSAMYFCASRSHRDGTEAFFGQGTRLTVV.

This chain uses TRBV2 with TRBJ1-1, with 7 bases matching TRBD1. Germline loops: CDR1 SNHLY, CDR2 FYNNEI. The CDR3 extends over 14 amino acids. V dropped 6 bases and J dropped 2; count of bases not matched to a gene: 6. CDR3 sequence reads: CASRDGTANTEAFF. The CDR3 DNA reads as TGTGCCAGCAGGGATGGGACAGCCAACACTGAAGCTTTCTTT.

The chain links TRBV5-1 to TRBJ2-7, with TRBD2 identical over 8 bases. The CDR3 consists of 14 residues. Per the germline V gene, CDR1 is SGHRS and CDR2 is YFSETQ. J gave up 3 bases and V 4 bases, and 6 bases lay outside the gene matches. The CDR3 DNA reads TGCGCCAGCAGCGTCACTAGCGGAGTCTACGAGCAGTACTTC. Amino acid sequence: CASSVTSGVYEQYF.

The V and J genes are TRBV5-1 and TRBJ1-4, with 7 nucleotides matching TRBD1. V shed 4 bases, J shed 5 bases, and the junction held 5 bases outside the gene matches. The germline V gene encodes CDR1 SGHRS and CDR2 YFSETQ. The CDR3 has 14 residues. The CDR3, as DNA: TGCGCCAGCAGCCTAGGGGGACAGAATGAAAAACTGTTTTTT. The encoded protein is CASSLGGQNEKLFF.

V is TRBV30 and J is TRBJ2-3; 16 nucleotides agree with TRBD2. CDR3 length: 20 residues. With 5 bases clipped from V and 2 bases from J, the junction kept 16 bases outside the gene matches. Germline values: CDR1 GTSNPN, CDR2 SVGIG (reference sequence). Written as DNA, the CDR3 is TGTGCCTGGGAAAGAACCGGGACTAGCGGGGGGGGAGACTACACAGATACGCAGTATTTT. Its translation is CAWERTGTSGGGDYTDTQYF.